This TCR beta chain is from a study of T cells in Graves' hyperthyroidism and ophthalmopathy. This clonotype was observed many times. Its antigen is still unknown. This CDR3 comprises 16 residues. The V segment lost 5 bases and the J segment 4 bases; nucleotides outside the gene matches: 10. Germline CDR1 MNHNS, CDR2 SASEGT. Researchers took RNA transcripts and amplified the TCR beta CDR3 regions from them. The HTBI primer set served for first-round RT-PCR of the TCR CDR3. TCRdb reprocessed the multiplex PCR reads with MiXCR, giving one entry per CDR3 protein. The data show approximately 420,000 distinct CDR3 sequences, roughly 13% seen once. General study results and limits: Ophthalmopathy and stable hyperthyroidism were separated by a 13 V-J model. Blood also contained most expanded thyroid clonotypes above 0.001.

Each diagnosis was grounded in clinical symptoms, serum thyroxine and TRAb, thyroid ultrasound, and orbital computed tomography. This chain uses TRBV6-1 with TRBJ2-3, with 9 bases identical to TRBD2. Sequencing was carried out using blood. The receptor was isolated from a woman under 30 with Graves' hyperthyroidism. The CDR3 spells CASSYRGRAFADTQYF. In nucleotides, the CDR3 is TGTGCCAGCAGTTATCGCGGGAGGGCCTTCGCAGATACGCAGTATTTT.